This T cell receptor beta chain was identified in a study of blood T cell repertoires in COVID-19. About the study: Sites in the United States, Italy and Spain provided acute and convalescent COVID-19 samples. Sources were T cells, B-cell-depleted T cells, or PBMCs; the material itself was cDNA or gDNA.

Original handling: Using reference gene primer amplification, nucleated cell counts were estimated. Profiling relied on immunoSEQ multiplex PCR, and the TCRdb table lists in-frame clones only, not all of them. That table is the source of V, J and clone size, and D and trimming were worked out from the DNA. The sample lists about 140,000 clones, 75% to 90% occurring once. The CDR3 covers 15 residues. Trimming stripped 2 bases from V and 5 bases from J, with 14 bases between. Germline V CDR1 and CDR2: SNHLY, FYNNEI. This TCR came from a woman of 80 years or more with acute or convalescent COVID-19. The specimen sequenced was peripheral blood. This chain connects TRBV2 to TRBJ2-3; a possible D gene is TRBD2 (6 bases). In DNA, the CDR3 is TGTGCCAGCAGTGAACAGGGACTTAGTAGAGATACGCAGTATTTT. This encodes CASSEQGLSRDTQYF.